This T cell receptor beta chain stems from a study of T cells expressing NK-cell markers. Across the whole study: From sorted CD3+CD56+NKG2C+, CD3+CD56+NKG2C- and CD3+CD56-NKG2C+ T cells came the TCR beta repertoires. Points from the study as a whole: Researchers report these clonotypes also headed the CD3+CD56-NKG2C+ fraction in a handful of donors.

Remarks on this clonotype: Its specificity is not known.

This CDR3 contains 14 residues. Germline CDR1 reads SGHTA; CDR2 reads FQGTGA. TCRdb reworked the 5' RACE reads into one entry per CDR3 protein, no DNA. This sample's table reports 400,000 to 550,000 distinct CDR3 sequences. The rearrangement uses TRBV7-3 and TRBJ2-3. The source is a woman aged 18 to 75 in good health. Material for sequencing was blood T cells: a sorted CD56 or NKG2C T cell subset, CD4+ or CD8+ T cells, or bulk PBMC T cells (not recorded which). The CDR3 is CASSLIPSVDTQYF.